This T cell receptor (beta chain) came from a study of CD8+ T cells in alopecia areata. The CDR3 extends over 13 amino acids. The V and J ends lost 0 bases and 7 bases respectively, with 9 bases between them. The germline V gene has CDR1 LGHNA and CDR2 YSLEER. Treatment: oral pan-JAK inhibitor, 5-10 mg twice daily. RNA, once extracted, was reverse transcribed into cDNA for use as the sequencing template. Sequencing used immunoSEQ multiplex PCR; TCRdb keeps in-frame clones, though not all of them. The top ten clones hold 17% of a sample with 87,000 or so clones, just over 70% of them seen once. The material sequenced was CD8+ T cells sorted from blood, taken at week 44, from a patient treated with tofacitinib. The rearrangement links TRBV4-3 to TRBJ1-1; D possibly corresponds to TRBD1 (6 bases). The source of this sequence is a human donor with alopecia areata. The CDR3 region has the DNA TGCGCCAGCAGCCAAGATGGGGGGCTTGAAGCTTTCTTT. It yields the protein CASSQDGGLEAFF.